This T cell receptor beta chain is drawn from a study of blood T cell repertoires in COVID-19. Study overall: The United States, Italy and Spain provided the acute and convalescent COVID-19 samples. PBMCs, B-cell-depleted T cells, or T cells were the source of the cDNA or gDNA that made up the material.

There are 14 residues in the CDR3. The germline V gene has CDR1 LGHNA and CDR2 YSLEER. After removal of 1 base from V and 7 bases from J, the junction contained 7 bases not matched to a gene. Profiled with immunoSEQ multiplex PCR; TCRdb holds only in-frame clones, not every one. The sample lists more than 60,000 clones; roughly 90% were seen once. The V call is TRBV4-3, the J call TRBJ2-7; 7 nucleotides line up with TRBD1. The specimen sequenced was peripheral blood. The origin of this receptor is a man aged 45-65 years with active COVID-19. DNA for the CDR3: TGCGCCAGCAGCCAAGTGACAGGGCTAACGGAGCAGTACTTC. Translating it yields CASSQVTGLTEQYF.